This entry concerns a single T cell receptor beta chain. Other DNA variants within this sample encode the same CDR3. The data derive from a study of shared clonotypes between healthy human individuals. Clones were read by immunoSEQ multiplex PCR, and TCRdb kept only the in-frame ones, dropping some. The sample records over a million clones, about 96% being singletons. This TCR came from a man aged 30-40 years in good health. Sequencing was carried out using naive CD4+ T cells sorted from blood. Subset denoted: CD45RA+ positively selected.

CDR3 sequence: CASSVGQAETQYF. CDR3 DNA sequence: TGTGCCAGCAGCGTCGGACAGGCGGAGACCCAGTACTTC. This chain connects TRBV9 to TRBJ2-5; 7 positions match TRBD1. CDR3 length: 13 residues. The V segment lost 2 bases and the J segment 5 bases; nucleotides outside the gene matches: 3. Germline-derived CDR1 and CDR2 are SGDLS and YYNGEE. The variable domain in full, completed from reference TRBV9 and TRBJ2-5, reads DSGVTQTPKHLITATGQRVTLRCSPRSGDLSVYWYQQSLDQGLQFLIQYYNGEERAKGNILERFSAQQFPDLHSELNLSSLELGDSALYFCASSVGQAETQYFGPGTRLLVL.